The next 12 T cell receptor beta chains were all read from a single sample in a study of molecular identifiers for immune sequencing clone quantification. From the PCR reads, TCRdb called clonotypes with MiXCR, one entry per CDR3 protein. Of over 600,000 distinct CDR3 sequences listed, just under 20% are singletons. Sequencing input: naive CD8+ T cells from blood, with Jurkat cell RNA spiked in. Stated subset: FACS-sorted CD8+CD4-CCR7+CD45RA+ naive T cells. The receptors shown here come from a human donor in good health. Some libraries in this study had Jurkat cell RNA spiked in.

This clonotype was seen at least ten times. The chain has TRBV18 and TRBJ1-2, with a possible D match to TRBD1 (6 bases). Per the germline V gene, CDR1 is KGHSH and CDR2 is LQKENI. The CDR3 spans 11 residues. V shed 6 bases and J shed 8 bases, with 10 bases lying between them. This chain's CDR3 is CASSEQGGYTF. CDR3 nucleotides: TGTGCCAGCTCCGAACAGGGCGGCTACACCTTC.

J is TRBJ1-1 and V is TRBV5-6; no firm D call. The CDR3 sequence is 14 residues long. Germline V gene lookup returns CDR1 SGHDT and CDR2 YYEEEE. The ends were cut back, 2 bases at V and 7 bases at J, with 15 bases in the middle. The CDR3 is CASSFPGESLEAFF. The DNA for the CDR3 is TGTGCCAGCAGCTTTCCAGGAGAATCGCTTGAAGCTTTCTTT. Together with reference TRBV5-6 and TRBJ1-1, the CDR3 gives the full variable domain: DAGVTQSPTHLIKTRGQQVTLRCSPKSGHDTVSWYQQALGQGPQFIFQYYEEEERQRGNFPDRFSGHQFPNYSSELNVNALLLGDSALYLCASSFPGESLEAFFGQGTRLTVV.

This clonotype was seen ten or more times. The chain couples TRBV20-1 to TRBJ2-7; 9 bases are a match to TRBD1. Germline V gene data show CDR1 as DFQATT and CDR2 as SNEGSKA (reference sequence). CDR3 length: 16 residues. V shed 5 bases and J 4 bases; nucleotides not matched to a gene: 15. The CDR3 sequence: CSAQPGQGFIRYEQYF. The CDR3 DNA follows: TGCAGTGCTCAACCGGGACAGGGCTTTATTCGGTACGAGCAGTACTTC.

Turning to this clonotype: This may be a read error, as it is one base from a much larger clone. The chain joins TRBV27 to TRBJ2-7; D remains unclear. The CDR3 is made up of 13 amino acids. CDR1 MNHEY and CDR2 SMNVEV come from the germline V gene (reference sequence). In DNA form, the CDR3 reads TGTGCCAGCAGTTTCTCCGGGCCCTACGGGCAGTACTTC. It translates to CASSFSGPYGQYF.

The chain has TRBV12-3 or TRBV12-4 and TRBJ2-2; 10 bases map to TRBD2. There are 15 residues in the CDR3. The V gene end was trimmed by 6 bases and the J gene end by 4 bases; junction bases not matched to a gene: 5. CDR3 protein: CASSHTSGVTGELFF. The CDR3 region has the DNA TGTGCCAGCAGCCATACTAGCGGGGTCACCGGGGAGCTGTTTTTT.

This clonotype was picked up a small number of times. The chain uses TRBV7-9 and TRBJ2-7; TRBD1 matches at 9 bases. Germline V gene lookup returns CDR1 SEHNR and CDR2 FQNEAQ (reference sequence). V was clipped by 2 bases and J by 6 bases; unmatched bases: 8. There are 15 residues in the CDR3. The chain's CDR3 is CASSLPRTGVVEQYF. CDR3 nucleotides: TGTGCCAGCAGCTTACCCCGGACAGGGGTGGTCGAGCAGTACTTC.

The sample holds many counts of this clonotype. The chain has TRBV7-9 and TRBJ2-7, with a tentative D call TRBD1 (6 bases). Germline-derived CDR1 and CDR2 are SEHNR and FQNEAQ (reference sequence). Trimming took 5 bases from V and 4 from J, leaving 18 bases between them. There are 15 residues in the CDR3. CDR3 protein: CASSLSGTSEYEQYF. As DNA, the CDR3 is TGTGCCAGCAGCCTTTCCGGGACATCGGAGTACGAGCAGTACTTC. The variable domain in full, completed from reference TRBV7-9 and TRBJ2-7, reads DTGVSQNPRHKITKRGQNVTFRCDPISEHNRLYWYRQTLGQGPEFLTYFQNEAQLEKSRLLSDRFSAERPKGSFSTLEIQRTEQGDSAMYLCASSLSGTSEYEQYFGPGTRLTVT.

Ten or more counts support this clonotype. The chain links TRBV4-3 to TRBJ1-1, with D possibly being TRBD1 (6 bases). The CDR3 spans 18 residues. CDR1 is LGHNA, CDR2 YSLEER, per germline. V was shortened by 0 bases and J by 0 bases, with 17 bases between the two germline ends. Here the CDR3 reads CASSQEVSRGGMNTEAFF. The DNA for the CDR3 is TGCGCCAGCAGCCAAGAGGTATCCAGGGGTGGGATGAACACTGAAGCTTTCTTT.

The count of this clonotype is one. Just one base apart from a much larger clone, this may be a read error. V usage is TRBV2 and J usage is TRBJ1-6; D might be TRBD1 (5 bases). Germline values: CDR1 SNHLY, CDR2 FYNNEI. Trimming removed 6 bases at V and 0 bases at J, with 9 bases between. This CDR3 is built from 15 residues. This CDR3 is CASSAGSSYNSPLHF. The CDR3 DNA is TGTGCCAGCAGCGCAGGGAGCTCCTATAATTCACCCCTCCACTTT.

The sample holds many counts of this clonotype. The chain couples TRBV4-1 to TRBJ1-1; no firm D call. This CDR3 is built from 17 residues. Trimming removed 0 bases from V and 0 bases from J, with 14 bases in between. The germline V gene encodes CDR1 MGHRA and CDR2 YSYEKL. CDR3 DNA: TGCGCCAGCAGCCAAGACCGACGAACAAATATGAACACTGAAGCTTTCTTT. The encoded protein is CASSQDRRTNMNTEAFF.

A remark on this clonotype: Since a much larger clone is just one base distant, this may be a read error. The chain joins TRBV6-5 to TRBJ2-5; 7 nucleotides match TRBD1. This CDR3 region has 13 residues. Per germline, CDR1 MNHEY and CDR2 SVGAGI. CDR3 sequence (DNA): TGTGTCAGCAGTTGGGGACAGCAAGAGACCCAGTACTTC. Its protein product is CVSSWGQQETQYF.

There are many counts of this clonotype. The chain joins TRBV2 to TRBJ2-5; 11 nucleotides align to TRBD2. J was trimmed by 0 bases and V by 5 bases; bases with no gene match: 5. The CDR3 covers 16 residues. CDR1 and CDR2 (germline): SNHLY, FYNNEI. The CDR3 DNA follows: TGTGCCAGCAGTACCCGACTAGCGGGGTACCAAGAGACCCAGTACTTC. This codes for CASSTRLAGYQETQYF.